The 4 T cell receptor beta chains in this list originate from one sample, sequenced in a study of early T cells in non-severe SARS-CoV-2 infection. TCRdb called the 5' RACE reads again in MiXCR, with one record for every CDR3 protein. Of about 30,000 distinct CDR3 sequences in the sample, 3% to 4% were seen once. Source material: whole blood. The receptors derive from an adult who was a healthcare worker with PCR-confirmed SARS-CoV-2 infection or an uninfected control (not recorded which).

This clonotype was detected ten times or more. The V gene is TRBV5-5, the J gene TRBJ1-6; D might be TRBD1 (5 bases). CDR1 is SGHKS and CDR2 is YYEKEE in the germline V gene (reference sequence). The V end lost 1 base, the J end lost 7 bases, and 9 bases lay between the germline ends. The length of the CDR3 is 14 residues. The CDR3 region is CASSLQGMNSPLHF. The CDR3 nucleotides are TGTGCCAGCAGCTTGCAGGGTATGAATTCACCCCTCCACTTT.

This clonotype was observed at least ten times. The chain uses TRBV4-1 and TRBJ2-5, with TRBD2 matching over 11 bases. This CDR3 has 15 residues. Germline V gives CDR1 MGHRA, CDR2 YSYEKL. Trimming cost V 4 bases and J 5 bases; bases outside gene matches: 6. The chain's CDR3 is CASSLYGTSGETQYF. For the CDR3, the DNA is TGCGCCAGCAGCCTCTATGGGACTAGCGGCGAGACCCAGTACTTC.

In its sample, this clonotype was seen many times. The chain uses TRBV27 and TRBJ2-7; D is unclear. Trimming took 10 bases from V and 0 from J, leaving 16 bases between them. There are 14 residues in the CDR3. CDR1 and CDR2 (germline): MNHEY, SMNVEV (reference sequence). CDR3 in DNA: TGTGCCACTCGTAGGACGGTAATCTCCTACGAGCAGTACTTC. Its protein product is CATRRTVISYEQYF.

This clonotype was recorded at least ten times. The genes are TRBV5-1 and TRBJ2-7; D gene unclear. The V and J ends lost 5 bases and 0 bases respectively, with 9 bases between them. The CDR3 totals 13 residues. Germline V gives CDR1 SGHRS, CDR2 YFSETQ. Here the CDR3 reads CASRVGVSYEQYF. The CDR3 bases are TGCGCCAGCAGAGTTGGGGTCTCCTACGAGCAGTACTTC.